This is a list of T cell receptor beta chains from one sample in a study of beta chain features in type 1 diabetes. Libraries were prepared by immunoSEQ multiplex PCR; TCRdb keeps only in-frame clonotypes and omits some of them. The table shows 300,000 to 400,000 clones, with under 8.5% occurring only once. The sample consisted of central memory CD4+ T cells from blood. The receptors originated from a woman between 18 and 30 years old in good health. The CDR3 runs from the conserved cysteine through the conserved F or W. The order of the fields is clone size, D gene, J gene, V gene, CDR3 protein, CDR3 DNA. D genes are given only for firm matches. The listing skips clone size in some rows; elsewhere it reads once, few, many or a size class.

clone_size: few; d_call: -; j_call: TRBJ2-7; v_call: TRBV5-1; cdr3_aa: CASRLIDTYEQYF; cdr3_nt: TGCGCCAGCAGACTAATCGACACTTACGAGCAGTACTTC
clone_size: few; d_call: TRBD2; j_call: TRBJ2-5; v_call: TRBV19; cdr3_aa: CASSVASGKETQYF; cdr3_nt: TGTGCCAGTAGTGTAGCTAGCGGGAAAGAGACCCAGTACTTC
clone_size: -; d_call: -; j_call: TRBJ1-3; v_call: TRBV9; cdr3_aa: CASSVRKSGVVGNTIYF; cdr3_nt: TGTGCCAGCAGCGTTCGCAAGAGTGGGGTCGTGGGAAACACCATATATTTT
clone_size: few; d_call: TRBD1; j_call: TRBJ2-1; v_call: TRBV5-6; cdr3_aa: CASSRTGEQFF; cdr3_nt: TGTGCCAGCAGCCGGACAGGAGAGCAGTTCTTC
clone_size: -; d_call: -; j_call: TRBJ1-3; v_call: TRBV6-6; cdr3_aa: CATSDIGGTIYF; cdr3_nt: TGTGCCACTTCTGACATTGGTGGCACCATATATTTT
clone_size: -; d_call: -; j_call: TRBJ2-1; v_call: TRBV15; cdr3_aa: CATSRDGGTYNEQFF; cdr3_nt: TGTGCCACCAGCAGAGACGGGGGTACATACAATGAGCAGTTCTTC
clone_size: few; d_call: TRBD1; j_call: TRBJ2-7; v_call: TRBV28; cdr3_aa: CASSLGTVRGASYEQYF; cdr3_nt: TGTGCCAGCAGCTTAGGGACAGTGAGAGGCGCCTCCTACGAGCAGTACTTC
clone_size: -; d_call: -; j_call: TRBJ1-1; v_call: TRBV5-5; cdr3_aa: CASSQEEDTEAFF; cdr3_nt: TGCGCCAGCAGCCAGGAGGAGGACACTGAAGCTTTCTTT
clone_size: -; d_call: -; j_call: TRBJ2-5; v_call: TRBV5-6; cdr3_aa: CASSFQETQYF; cdr3_nt: TGTGCCAGCAGCTTTCAGGAGACCCAGTACTTC
clone_size: few; d_call: TRBD1; j_call: TRBJ2-3; v_call: TRBV18; cdr3_aa: CASTSRGTDTQYF; cdr3_nt: TGTGCCAGCACCAGCAGGGGGACAGATACGCAGTATTTT
clone_size: few; d_call: -; j_call: TRBJ2-1; v_call: TRBV18; cdr3_aa: CASSPRGPHAYNEQFF; cdr3_nt: TGTGCCAGCTCCCCACGGGGACCCCACGCCTACAATGAGCAGTTCTTC
clone_size: many; d_call: TRBD1; j_call: TRBJ2-1; v_call: TRBV28; cdr3_aa: CASGQGYNEQFF; cdr3_nt: TGTGCCAGCGGACAGGGTTACAATGAGCAGTTCTTC
clone_size: few; d_call: TRBD1; j_call: TRBJ2-2; v_call: TRBV6-1; cdr3_aa: CAIDRGPNTGELFF; cdr3_nt: TGTGCCATAGACAGGGGCCCAAACACCGGGGAGCTGTTTTTT
clone_size: -; d_call: -; j_call: TRBJ2-4; v_call: TRBV9; cdr3_aa: CASSVENIQYF; cdr3_nt: TGTGCCAGCAGCGTAGAAAACATTCAGTACTTC
clone_size: -; d_call: -; j_call: TRBJ2-3; v_call: TRBV5-1; cdr3_aa: CASSFNRDTQYF; cdr3_nt: TGCGCCAGCAGCTTCAACCGAGATACGCAGTATTTT
clone_size: -; d_call: -; j_call: TRBJ1-1; v_call: TRBV7-9; cdr3_aa: CASSSEWSTEAFF; cdr3_nt: TGTGCCAGCAGCTCGGAGTGGAGCACTGAAGCTTTCTTT
clone_size: -; d_call: -; j_call: TRBJ2-5; v_call: TRBV6-6; cdr3_aa: CASRPTVEYQETQYF; cdr3_nt: TGTGCCAGCAGACCTACTGTGGAGTACCAAGAGACCCAGTACTTC
clone_size: -; d_call: -; j_call: TRBJ1-5; v_call: TRBV5-6; cdr3_aa: CASSSQGNSNQPQHF; cdr3_nt: TGTGCCAGCAGCTCGCAGGGAAATAGCAATCAGCCCCAGCATTTT
clone_size: -; d_call: -; j_call: TRBJ1-1; v_call: TRBV14; cdr3_aa: CASSQFGLTGEAFF; cdr3_nt: TGTGCCAGCAGCCAATTCGGACTCACAGGGGAAGCTTTCTTT
clone_size: few; d_call: TRBD1; j_call: TRBJ1-5; v_call: TRBV5-5; cdr3_aa: CASSSRTGANQPQHF; cdr3_nt: TGTGCCAGCAGCTCGAGGACAGGTGCAAATCAGCCCCAGCATTTT
clone_size: -; d_call: -; j_call: TRBJ2-5; v_call: TRBV27; cdr3_aa: CASRGLQETQYF; cdr3_nt: TGTGCCAGCAGGGGATTACAAGAGACCCAGTACTTC
clone_size: many; d_call: -; j_call: TRBJ1-1; v_call: TRBV6-6; cdr3_aa: CASSYLRDTEAFF; cdr3_nt: TGTGCCAGCAGTTACCTCAGGGACACTGAAGCTTTCTTT
clone_size: -; d_call: -; j_call: TRBJ2-5; v_call: TRBV11-2; cdr3_aa: CASSLAETQYF; cdr3_nt: TGTGCCAGCAGCCTCGCTGAGACCCAGTACTTC
clone_size: -; d_call: -; j_call: TRBJ2-3; v_call: TRBV11-2; cdr3_aa: CASSLLRDTQYF; cdr3_nt: TGTGCCAGCAGCTTACTTAGAGATACGCAGTATTTT
clone_size: -; d_call: -; j_call: TRBJ1-2; v_call: TRBV7-6; cdr3_aa: CASSPDERYGYTF; cdr3_nt: TGTGCCAGCAGCCCTGACGAACGCTATGGCTACACCTTC
clone_size: few; d_call: TRBD2; j_call: TRBJ2-1; v_call: TRBV19; cdr3_aa: CASSPHLAGFYNEQFF; cdr3_nt: TGTGCCAGTAGTCCACACCTAGCGGGCTTCTACAATGAGCAGTTCTTC
clone_size: -; d_call: -; j_call: TRBJ1-1; v_call: TRBV28; cdr3_aa: CASSSQYTEAFF; cdr3_nt: TGTGCCAGCAGTTCTCAGTACACTGAAGCTTTCTTT
clone_size: few; d_call: -; j_call: TRBJ2-5; v_call: TRBV9; cdr3_aa: CASSASGLQETQYF; cdr3_nt: TGTGCCAGCAGCGCTTCAGGGCTACAAGAGACCCAGTACTTC
clone_size: few; d_call: TRBD2; j_call: TRBJ2-1; v_call: TRBV6-5; cdr3_aa: CASSYLLSGSGYEQFF; cdr3_nt: TGTGCCAGCAGTTACCTTTTGAGCGGGAGTGGGTATGAGCAGTTCTTC
clone_size: -; d_call: TRBD2; j_call: TRBJ2-7; v_call: TRBV27; cdr3_aa: CASKAGGHLIYEQYF; cdr3_nt: TGTGCCAGCAAAGCGGGAGGCCACCTTATTTACGAGCAGTACTTC
clone_size: -; d_call: TRBD2; j_call: TRBJ2-2; v_call: TRBV9; cdr3_aa: CASSGTSGRAGSGELFF; cdr3_nt: TGTGCCAGCAGCGGGACTAGCGGGAGGGCCGGGTCCGGGGAGCTGTTTTTT
clone_size: -; d_call: TRBD1; j_call: TRBJ2-5; v_call: TRBV10-3; cdr3_aa: CAISGVGQGYQETQYF; cdr3_nt: TGTGCCATCAGTGGGGTGGGACAGGGCTACCAAGAGACCCAGTACTTC
clone_size: -; d_call: -; j_call: TRBJ1-5; v_call: TRBV7-2; cdr3_aa: CASSLFGQPQHF; cdr3_nt: TGTGCCAGCAGCTTATTCGGGCAGCCCCAGCATTTT
clone_size: many; d_call: TRBD2; j_call: TRBJ2-2; v_call: TRBV7-9; cdr3_aa: CASRSRLAGNTGELFF; cdr3_nt: TGTGCCAGCAGATCCCGACTAGCGGGGAACACCGGGGAGCTGTTTTTT
clone_size: -; d_call: TRBD1; j_call: TRBJ1-2; v_call: TRBV7-2; cdr3_aa: CASSFQGQGAHGYTF; cdr3_nt: TGTGCCAGCAGCTTTCAGGGTCAGGGGGCGCACGGCTACACCTTC
clone_size: many; d_call: -; j_call: TRBJ2-1; v_call: TRBV19; cdr3_aa: CASSTWRATHNEQFF; cdr3_nt: TGTGCCAGTAGTACGTGGAGGGCCACCCACAATGAGCAGTTCTTC
clone_size: -; d_call: TRBD2; j_call: TRBJ2-1; v_call: TRBV7-9; cdr3_aa: CASKLAGGNEQFF; cdr3_nt: TGTGCCAGCAAATTAGCGGGAGGGAATGAGCAGTTCTTC
clone_size: few; d_call: -; j_call: TRBJ2-1; v_call: TRBV7-2; cdr3_aa: CASSLVAGSTYNEQFF; cdr3_nt: TGTGCCAGCAGCTTAGTCGCGGGAAGCACCTACAATGAGCAGTTCTTC
clone_size: many; d_call: -; j_call: TRBJ2-7; v_call: TRBV29-1; cdr3_aa: CSVLSASTYEQYF; cdr3_nt: TGCAGCGTTTTGTCCGCCAGTACCTACGAGCAGTACTTC
clone_size: few; d_call: -; j_call: TRBJ2-3; v_call: TRBV11-2; cdr3_aa: CASSMNTDTQYF; cdr3_nt: TGTGCCAGCAGCATGAACACAGATACGCAGTATTTT
clone_size: -; d_call: -; j_call: TRBJ1-1; v_call: TRBV14; cdr3_aa: CASSSGGGMNTEAFF; cdr3_nt: TGTGCCAGCAGCAGCGGGGGAGGGATGAACACTGAAGCTTTCTTT
clone_size: many; d_call: -; j_call: TRBJ1-2; v_call: TRBV14; cdr3_aa: CASSQDSYYGYTF; cdr3_nt: TGTGCCAGCAGCCAAGACAGCTACTATGGCTACACCTTC
clone_size: few; d_call: -; j_call: TRBJ2-5; v_call: TRBV9; cdr3_aa: CASSVFGAGAETQYF; cdr3_nt: TGTGCCAGCAGCGTATTCGGGGCAGGGGCTGAGACCCAGTACTTC
clone_size: few; d_call: TRBD2; j_call: TRBJ2-3; v_call: TRBV6-6; cdr3_aa: CASGLARTDTQYF; cdr3_nt: TGTGCCAGCGGACTAGCCCGAACAGATACGCAGTATTTT
clone_size: -; d_call: -; j_call: TRBJ1-2; v_call: TRBV19; cdr3_aa: CASSYDILYGYTF; cdr3_nt: TGTGCCAGTAGCTACGACATCCTCTATGGCTACACCTTC
clone_size: -; d_call: -; j_call: TRBJ1-1; v_call: TRBV6-6; cdr3_aa: CASRDWVAEAFF; cdr3_nt: TGTGCCAGCAGAGACTGGGTAGCTGAAGCTTTCTTT
clone_size: -; d_call: -; j_call: TRBJ2-5; v_call: TRBV10-3; cdr3_aa: CAISEGTVQETQYF; cdr3_nt: TGTGCCATCAGTGAAGGGACTGTTCAAGAGACCCAGTACTTC
clone_size: few; d_call: -; j_call: TRBJ1-2; v_call: TRBV7-2; cdr3_aa: CASSLSRGYTF; cdr3_nt: TGTGCCAGCAGCTTATCCCGTGGCTACACCTTC
clone_size: -; d_call: -; j_call: TRBJ2-7; v_call: TRBV28; cdr3_aa: CASSLRLRDRAYF; cdr3_nt: TGTGCCAGCAGTTTACGACTGCGAGATAGAGCGTACTTC
clone_size: few; d_call: TRBD1; j_call: TRBJ1-2; v_call: TRBV13; cdr3_aa: CASSLALLGQGARDYGYTF; cdr3_nt: TGTGCCAGCAGCTTAGCTCTCCTGGGACAGGGGGCCAGAGACTATGGCTACACCTTC
clone_size: -; d_call: -; j_call: TRBJ1-3; v_call: TRBV25-1; cdr3_aa: CASSDDRTGNTIYF; cdr3_nt: TGTGCCAGCAGTGACGACAGGACAGGAAACACCATATATTTT
clone_size: -; d_call: -; j_call: TRBJ2-1; v_call: TRBV7-2; cdr3_aa: CASSPVGWRGNNEQFF; cdr3_nt: TGTGCCAGCAGCCCAGTTGGTTGGCGGGGCAACAATGAGCAGTTCTTC
clone_size: many; d_call: -; j_call: TRBJ2-7; v_call: TRBV5-6; cdr3_aa: CASSKQGGHEQYF; cdr3_nt: TGTGCCAGCAGCAAACAGGGAGGGCACGAGCAGTACTTC
clone_size: -; d_call: TRBD2; j_call: TRBJ2-7; v_call: TRBV19; cdr3_aa: CASSEGLAGLQYF; cdr3_nt: TGTGCCAGTAGCGAGGGACTAGCGGGGTTGCAGTACTTC
clone_size: few; d_call: TRBD1; j_call: TRBJ2-7; v_call: TRBV11-2; cdr3_aa: CASSFETGNYEQYF; cdr3_nt: TGTGCCAGCAGCTTCGAGACAGGGAACTACGAGCAGTACTTC
clone_size: -; d_call: TRBD2; j_call: TRBJ2-2; v_call: TRBV5-1; cdr3_aa: CASSREAASGELFF; cdr3_nt: TGCGCCAGCAGCCGGGAGGCTGCTAGCGGGGAGCTGTTTTTT
clone_size: few; d_call: TRBD1; j_call: TRBJ1-5; v_call: TRBV19; cdr3_aa: CASRPNRGDRSNQPQHF; cdr3_nt: TGTGCCAGTAGGCCCAACAGGGGGGATCGTAGCAATCAGCCCCAGCATTTT